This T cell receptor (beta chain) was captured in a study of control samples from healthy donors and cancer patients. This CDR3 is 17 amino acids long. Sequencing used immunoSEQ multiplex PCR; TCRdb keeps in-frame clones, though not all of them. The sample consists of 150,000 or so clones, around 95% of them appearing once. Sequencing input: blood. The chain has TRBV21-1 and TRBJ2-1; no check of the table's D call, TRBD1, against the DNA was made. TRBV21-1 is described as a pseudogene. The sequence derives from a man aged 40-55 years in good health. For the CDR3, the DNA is TGTGCCAGCAGTAAAAAGGGCCCGACAGGGGGTTACAATGAGCAGTTCTTC. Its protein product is CASSKKGPTGGYNEQFF.